This TCR beta chain originates from a study of OX40 agonist ivuxolimab in advanced cancers. Study-level background: The costimulatory receptor OX40 (CD134) was targeted by ivuxolimab, a fully human IgG2 agonistic monoclonal antibody. Intravenous ivuxolimab was administered to patients every 2 weeks at six dose levels: 0.01, 0.1, 0.3, 1.5, 3 and 10 mg/kg. Among the roughly 50 dose-escalation patients, around 20 had hepatocellular carcinoma, roughly 15 melanoma, 9 renal cell carcinoma and 9 head and neck cancer. The dose-escalation cohort was roughly 87% male with a mean age of around 64 years, ranging from roughly 23 to 80. Patients were allowed to have had prior anti-PD-1, anti-PD-L1 or anti-CTLA-4 therapy, and about 40% of the dose-escalation patients had been treated with checkpoint inhibitors. Partial responses were achieved by three dose-escalation patients, of whom one had hepatocellular carcinoma and two had cutaneous melanoma. The purpose of peripheral TCRbeta sequencing was to test whether ivuxolimab changed TCR sequence diversity and led to clonal T-cell expansion. The monotherapy dose-escalation portion (N of about 57 patients) of the phase I ivuxolimab trial is reported in the paper.

CDR3 length: 13 amino acids, cysteine to phenylalanine. The CDR3 DNA has 39 bases and is translated from base 1. The junction carries 10 bases between V and J, which are trimmed by 3 bases and 5 bases respectively. The germline V gene specifies MDHEN as CDR1 and SYDVKM as CDR2. For sequencing of the TCRbeta CDR3 region, genomic DNA was extracted from the sorted cells. The immunoSEQ Assay was used to sequence the TCRbeta CDR3 regions. The table was pulled from immuneACCESS by TCRdb, which kept in-frame rearrangements only. Such tables lose some clones; where checked, under half of the loss comes from unresolved V genes, and the rest has no known cause. Across this sample there are roughly 20,000 clones, with roughly 80% seen only once. Clones ranked in the top ten supply about 4.1% of the sample. The investigation overall reported the following: Which antigens the clonally expanded peripheral T cells were specific for was not determined. Partial responders in the 0.1-3.0 mg/kg groups had among the lowest normalized peripheral clonal expansion, especially among CD8+ T cells. At doses of 0.1 to 3.0 mg/kg, clonal expansion of both CD4+ and CD8+ blood T cells was observed from baseline to week 6. Low levels of normalized T-cell clonal expansion were also seen in some patients who did not respond. After ivuxolimab, expanded clones were on average more numerous among CD8+ T cells than among CD4+ T cells.

Patients with a history of autoimmune disease or receiving systemic immunosuppression were excluded from the trial. Peripheral blood for TCR sequencing was drawn from every dose cohort at baseline, at cycle 4 day 1 and at cycle 7 day 1. The samples were taken from a phase I, first-in-human, multicenter, open-label dose-escalation trial of ivuxolimab. Adults with locally advanced or metastatic melanoma, renal cell, hepatocellular, or head and neck squamous cell carcinoma were enrolled in the trial. Before TCR sequencing, CD4+ T cells and CD8+ T cells were sorted from peripheral blood as separate populations. As regards this clone: Its antigen target is currently unknown. Base qualities are not provided; no much larger clone lies one nucleotide away.

The chain couples TRBV28 to TRBJ2-5; TRBD1 is a weak D gene call, 5 bases matching. The sequence came from an adult with an advanced solid tumor such as melanoma, head and neck, liver or kidney cancer. This specimen was CD4+ or CD8+ T cells sorted from blood, taken in a trial of the OX40 agonist ivuxolimab. The nucleotide sequence reads as follows: TGTGCCAGCAGTTTGGGCAGGGTGGAGACCCAGTACTTC. Its coded protein is CASSLGRVETQYF.